Below are 19 T cell receptor beta chains sequenced from a single sample in a study of cytomegalovirus exposure and HLA in healthy donors. Both 60 Vbeta primers and 13 Jbeta primers went into the PCR. Clones were read by immunoSEQ multiplex PCR, and TCRdb kept only the in-frame ones, dropping some. The repertoire shows around 100,000 clones; the top ten hold roughly 0.64%. The material sequenced was PBMCs. These receptors came from a man aged 50 to 60 in good health and CMV-seronegative.

The rearrangement links TRBV29-1 to TRBJ2-1; 9 nucleotides align to TRBD1. V trimming: 2 bases; J trimming: 15 bases; junction bases outside the gene matches: 17. Germline CDR1 is SQVTM and CDR2 is ANQGSEA. The CDR3 has 15 amino acids. In DNA form, the CDR3 reads TGCAGCGTTGAACTCCGGGACAGGGAATTATCGATCACGTTCTTC. Translated, it gives CSVELRDRELSITFF.

The rearrangement links TRBV10-3 to TRBJ2-7; TRBD2 is a possible D gene (5 bases). CDR3 length: 13 amino acids. V gave up 0 bases and J gave up 5 bases, with 8 bases separating them. The germline V gene encodes CDR1 ENHRY and CDR2 SYGVKD. CDR3 DNA sequence: TGTGCCATCAGTGAGTCACGAGGGAACGAGCAGTACTTC. The encoded protein is CAISESRGNEQYF.

V usage is TRBV7-8 and J usage is TRBJ2-1; a possible D gene is TRBD1 (6 bases). Trimming shortened V by 1 base and J by 0 bases, and 13 bases separated the two germline ends. Per the germline V gene, CDR1 is SGHVS and CDR2 is FQNEAQ. This CDR3 region has 17 residues. CDR3 nucleotide sequence: TGTGCCAGCAGCTTAGTCGTTGGGGGCCTCTCCTACAATGAGCAGTTCTTC. It translates to CASSLVVGGLSYNEQFF.

The chain carries TRBV4-1 and TRBJ2-7; 10 bases fit TRBD1. The CDR3 runs 15 residues. Trimming took 3 bases from V and 2 from J; bases not matched to a gene: 4. Germline CDR1 is MGHRA and CDR2 is YSYEKL. The CDR3, as DNA: TGCGCCAGCAGCCATGGACAGGGGGTTACCTACGAGCAGTACTTC. Translated: CASSHGQGVTYEQYF.

V and J are TRBV19 and TRBJ2-1, with D perhaps TRBD2 (5 bases). V lost 2 bases to trimming and J lost 2 bases, with 7 bases between them. CDR1 LNHDA and CDR2 SQIVND come from the germline V gene (reference sequence). The CDR3 runs to 14 residues. The CDR3 coding sequence is TGTGCCAGTAGTATAAGGGAGACCTACAATGAGCAGTTCTTC. Translated, it gives CASSIRETYNEQFF.

The chain employs TRBV7-9 and TRBJ2-5, with D tentatively TRBD2 (5 bases). Germline V gives CDR1 SEHNR, CDR2 FQNEAQ (reference sequence). Trimming shortened V by 0 bases and J by 5 bases, and 7 bases separated the two germline ends. This CDR3 has 13 amino acids. In nucleotides, the CDR3 is TGTGCCAGCAGCTTAGCGGGAGTGGAGACCCAGTACTTC. Protein: CASSLAGVETQYF.

The chain couples TRBV18 to TRBJ1-3; a weak D match, TRBD1 (5 bases). The CDR3 length is 18 residues. The germline CDR1 and CDR2 sequences are KGHSH and LQKENI. Trimming pared 3 bases from V and 0 bases from J, leaving 18 bases between. The CDR3 sequence is CASSPLSLGRDSGNTIYF. The CDR3 DNA follows: TGTGCCAGCTCACCGCTCTCCCTGGGGCGGGACTCTGGAAACACCATATATTTT. Full variable domain (rest looked up from reference TRBV18 and TRBJ1-3): NAGVMQNPRHLVRRRGQEARLRCSPMKGHSHVYWYRQLPEEGLKFMVYLQKENIIDESGMPKERFSAEFPKEGPSILRIQQVVRGDSAAYFCASSPLSLGRDSGNTIYFGEGSWLTVV.

The genes are TRBV18 and TRBJ2-7; 7 nucleotides match TRBD1. Trimming removed 0 bases from V and 5 bases from J; junction bases left unmatched: 10. The CDR3 loop spans 16 amino acids. Germline CDR1 and CDR2: KGHSH and LQKENI. The CDR3 region is CASSPPSRGSSNEQYF. The CDR3 nucleotides read TGTGCCAGCTCACCACCATCCAGGGGGTCTTCTAACGAGCAGTACTTC.

The V call is TRBV7-2, the J call TRBJ2-3, with D unclear. Between the trimmed V and J ends, which lost 5 bases and 5 bases, there was a span of 8 bases. Per germline, CDR1 SGHTA and CDR2 FQGNSA. The CDR3 sequence is 12 residues long. CDR3 in DNA: TGTGCCAGCAGCACCCGCGTAGATACGCAGTATTTT. Translating gives CASSTRVDTQYF.

The rearrangement joins TRBV6-5 to TRBJ2-5; perhaps TRBD2 as D (6 bases). The CDR3 totals 15 residues. Trimming took 3 bases from V and 5 from J, leaving 16 bases between them. Germline V gives CDR1 MNHEY, CDR2 SVGAGI. The CDR3 spells CASSYSGGNSETQYF. The CDR3 DNA is TGTGCCAGCAGTTATTCGGGCGGGAACTCTGAGACCCAGTACTTC.

The chain joins TRBV18 to TRBJ1-1; perhaps TRBD1 as D (6 bases). Trimming removed 3 bases at V and 13 bases at J, with 18 bases between. Per germline, CDR1 KGHSH and CDR2 LQKENI. This CDR3 is 13 amino acids long. Here the CDR3 reads CASSPNRAWIDFF. The CDR3 region has the DNA TGTGCCAGCTCACCGAACAGGGCTTGGATCGATTTCTTT. The full variable domain, with the rest looked up from reference TRBV18 and TRBJ1-1, is NAGVMQNPRHLVRRRGQEARLRCSPMKGHSHVYWYRQLPEEGLKFMVYLQKENIIDESGMPKERFSAEFPKEGPSILRIQQVVRGDSAAYFCASSPNRAWIDFFGQGTRLTVV.

CDR3 coding DNA: TGTGCCAGCAGTGGGTTAGGGTACGTGGGGCGCAATGAGCAGTTCTTC. Protein: CASSGLGYVGRNEQFF. The genes are TRBV6-1 and TRBJ2-1; D may be TRBD1 (5 bases). The CDR3 extends over 16 amino acids. V lost 4 bases and J lost 6, with 19 bases in between. Germline values: CDR1 MNHNS, CDR2 SASEGT.

The rearrangement links TRBV6-5 to TRBJ2-7, with 9 bases that match TRBD1. The CDR3 is 15 residues long. Germline CDR1 reads MNHEY; CDR2 reads SVGAGI. Trimming at V came to 6 bases and at J to 3 bases, leaving 9 bases not matched to a gene. This chain's CDR3 is CASSLQGALGYEQYF. CDR3 DNA: TGTGCCAGCAGCCTACAGGGGGCGTTGGGCTACGAGCAGTACTTC.

The J gene is TRBJ2-2, the V gene TRBV5-5; no firm D call. Germline V lookup: CDR1 SGHKS, CDR2 YYEKEE (reference sequence). This CDR3 is 11 amino acids long. V lost 4 bases, J lost 6 bases, and 4 bases lay in between. The CDR3 sequence: CASSPSGELFF. The CDR3, as DNA: TGTGCCAGCAGCCCTTCCGGGGAGCTGTTTTTT.

The chain is built from TRBV7-9 and TRBJ1-2; TRBD1 is a possible D gene (6 bases). This CDR3 comprises 15 residues. V dropped 4 bases and J dropped 7 bases, with 19 bases sitting between them. Germline CDR1 and CDR2: SEHNR and FQNEAQ (reference sequence). This CDR3 reads CASSWMDSGGFGYTF. The CDR3 DNA follows: TGTGCCAGCAGCTGGATGGACAGTGGGGGTTTTGGCTACACCTTC.

The CDR3 is CASSMLQPPGGYTF. CDR3 nucleotide sequence: TGTGCCAGTAGTATGCTACAGCCCCCTGGGGGCTACACCTTC. The rearrangement uses TRBV19 and TRBJ1-2, with D uncertain. Deletions cut 3 bases from V and 8 bases from J, with 16 bases between. CDR1 LNHDA and CDR2 SQIVND come from the germline V gene (reference sequence). The CDR3 is made up of 14 amino acids.

The J gene is TRBJ2-6, the V gene TRBV19, with D unresolved. The CDR3 is 15 amino acids. Trimming removed 6 bases from V and 0 bases from J, with 9 bases in between. The germline CDR1 and CDR2 sequences are LNHDA and SQIVND (reference sequence). Here the CDR3 DNA reads TGTGCCAGTAGAATGTCGTCCTCTGGGGCCAACGTCCTGACTTTC. This codes for CASRMSSSGANVLTF.

A note on this clone: The sample contains more than one DNA sequence encoding this CDR3. This chain joins TRBV6-1 and TRBJ1-1, with TRBD1 identical over 8 bases. Germline loops: CDR1 MNHNS, CDR2 SASEGT. Germline trimming cut 6 bases from V and 1 base from J; bases unmatched to any gene: 7. There are 15 residues in the CDR3. CDR3 in DNA: TGTGCCAGCAGCCCTAGACAGGGGCAGAACACTGAAGCTTTCTTT. It specifies CASSPRQGQNTEAFF.

This chain connects TRBV6-1 to TRBJ2-2; TRBD2 might be the D (6 bases). The CDR3 length is 14 residues. CDR1 and CDR2 (germline): MNHNS, SASEGT. Trimming removed 7 bases at V and 2 bases at J, with 11 bases between. In DNA form, the CDR3 reads TGTGCCAGCAACGGGGGTCCAAACACCGGGGAGCTGTTTTTT. Encoded protein: CASNGGPNTGELFF.